This TCR beta chain was sequenced in a study of T cell changes during pregnancy in multiple sclerosis. Measured with immunoSEQ multiplex PCR; TCRdb has only the in-frame clones, and not every one. The profile shows roughly 50,000 clones, about 91% of them singletons. This CDR3 is built from 14 residues. The V end was cut by 1 base, the J end by 8 bases, with 11 bases between. The germline V gene has CDR1 SEHNR and CDR2 FQNEAQ (reference sequence). The origin of this receptor is a female donor in good health, enrolled as a control in a pregnancy study. The J gene is TRBJ1-4, the V gene TRBV7-9; the D is unclear. Material: peripheral blood, obtained after pregnancy. CDR3 sequence: CASSLDRGGEKLFF. As DNA, the CDR3 is TGTGCCAGCAGCTTAGATAGAGGTGGCGAAAAACTGTTTTTT.